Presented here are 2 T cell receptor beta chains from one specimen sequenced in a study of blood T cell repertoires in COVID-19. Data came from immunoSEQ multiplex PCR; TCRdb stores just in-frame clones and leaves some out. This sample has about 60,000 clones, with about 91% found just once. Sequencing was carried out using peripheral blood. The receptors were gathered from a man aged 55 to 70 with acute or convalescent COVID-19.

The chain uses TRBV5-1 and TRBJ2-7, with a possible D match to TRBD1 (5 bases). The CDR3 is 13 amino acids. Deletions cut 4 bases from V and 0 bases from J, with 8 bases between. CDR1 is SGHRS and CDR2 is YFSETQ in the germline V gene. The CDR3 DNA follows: TGCGCCAGCAGCGAAGGACACTCCTACGAGCAGTACTTC. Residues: CASSEGHSYEQYF.

This CDR3 is CASSVASTGGSYNSPLHF. For the CDR3, the DNA is TGTGCCAGCAGCGTAGCCAGTACAGGGGGCTCCTATAATTCACCCCTCCACTTT. The chain recombines TRBV9 with TRBJ1-6; TRBD1 agrees at 8 bases. Germline V gene data show CDR1 as SGDLS and CDR2 as YYNGEE. J was trimmed by 0 bases and V by 0 bases; bases with no gene match: 5. This CDR3 comprises 18 residues. The entire variable domain, with the rest obtained from reference TRBV9 and TRBJ1-6, is as follows: DSGVTQTPKHLITATGQRVTLRCSPRSGDLSVYWYQQSLDQGLQFLIQYYNGEERAKGNILERFSAQQFPDLHSELNLSSLELGDSALYFCASSVASTGGSYNSPLHFGNGTRLTVT.